Listed below are T cell receptor beta chains from one sample, sequenced in a study of T-cell memory formation after mild COVID-19. MiXCR, run by TCRdb on the 5' RACE reads, gives a single entry per CDR3 protein. The sample contains roughly 260,000 distinct CDR3 sequences, around 15% of which appear only once. Sequencing was performed on PBMCs or a T cell subset sorted from them (not recorded which). Source of these receptors: a man younger than 35 who had mild COVID-19 (a few samples of this study predate the infection). Cell type and time point are not known. Each CDR3 is given with its conserved first and last residue. D genes are given only for firm matches. Expanded clones are given a class, and other clones once, few, many or no size at all.

J | size | V | D | length | CDR3
TRBJ1-2 | NA | TRBV20-1 | TRBD1 | 14 | CSARPGQGLEGYTF
TRBJ2-2 | NA | TRBV11-2 | NA | 15 | CASSTKPFDTGELFF
TRBJ1-5 | few | TRBV6-6 | NA | 14 | CASREGVSNQPQHF
TRBJ1-4 | NA | TRBV5-6 | NA | 17 | CASSLARIRVGSEKLFF
TRBJ2-1 | many | TRBV7-3 | NA | 13 | CASSPSPEDEQFF
TRBJ2-2 | few | TRBV7-2 | NA | 15 | CASSLGARGDGELFF
TRBJ2-7 | NA | TRBV4-3 | NA | 15 | CASSQDHRLGAEQYF
TRBJ2-2 | NA | TRBV12-3/TRBV12-4 | TRBD2 | 15 | CASSLDSGFGGELFF
TRBJ2-3 | many | TRBV4-3 | TRBD2 | 16 | CASSQESGARTDTQYF
TRBJ2-2 | many | TRBV7-9 | NA | 15 | CASSAQLSGTGELFF
TRBJ2-1 | few | TRBV3-1 | TRBD2 | 15 | CASSRGGPTYNEQFF
TRBJ2-7 | many | TRBV12-3/TRBV12-4 | TRBD2 | 15 | CASSPTIAGGYEQYF
TRBJ2-3 | few | TRBV4-2 | NA | 13 | CASSQGDEDTQYF
TRBJ2-3 | NA | TRBV27 | TRBD2 | 19 | CASSPRGLAPQWGPDTQYF
TRBJ1-1 | few | TRBV3-1 | NA | 15 | CASSQLSGPNTEAFF
TRBJ2-7 | NA | TRBV10-3 | NA | 12 | CASAQGSYEQYF
TRBJ2-3 | many | TRBV2 | NA | 16 | CASSEESDKSPDTQYF